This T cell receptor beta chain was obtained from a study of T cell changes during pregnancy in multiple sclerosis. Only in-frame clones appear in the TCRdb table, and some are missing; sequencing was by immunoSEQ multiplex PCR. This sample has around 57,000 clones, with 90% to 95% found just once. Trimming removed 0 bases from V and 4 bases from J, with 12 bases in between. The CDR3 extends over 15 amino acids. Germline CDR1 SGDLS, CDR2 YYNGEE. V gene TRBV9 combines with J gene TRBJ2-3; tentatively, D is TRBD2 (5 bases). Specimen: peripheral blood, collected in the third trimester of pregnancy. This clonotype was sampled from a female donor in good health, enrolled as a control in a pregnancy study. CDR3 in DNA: TGTGCCAGCAGCGTAGCTGGAGGACGCGCAGATACGCAGTATTTT. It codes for CASSVAGGRADTQYF.